The present T cell receptor (beta chain) was sequenced within a study of blood T cell repertoires in COVID-19. As for the study in general: Acute and convalescent COVID-19 specimens originated in the United States, Italy and Spain. T cells, B-cell-depleted T cells, or PBMCs provided the cDNA or gDNA that served as material.

Trimming left V 6 bases short and J 0 bases short, with 12 bases between. The CDR3 has 15 amino acids. Germline CDR1 is SGHTA and CDR2 is FQGNSA. In the authors' methods: From reference gene primer amplification, estimates of nucleated cell counts were derived. Generated by immunoSEQ multiplex PCR, the TCRdb table keeps only in-frame clones and is missing some. V and J calls and clone size come straight from that table; D and trimming were deduced from the DNA. The sample lists about 180,000 clones; more than 85% were seen once. The clonotype was recovered from a woman in her twenties or thirties with active or convalescent COVID-19. The chain combines TRBV7-2 with TRBJ1-3; a weak D match, TRBD1 (5 bases). What was sequenced was peripheral blood. The CDR3 protein is CASRLTANSGNTIYF. The DNA of the CDR3 is TGTGCCAGCAGATTGACAGCGAACTCTGGAAACACCATATATTTT.